The text below deals with one TCR beta chain. Seattle patient enrollment occurred during active infection, with longitudinal follow-up thereafter. The CDR3 length is 19 residues. CDR1 and CDR2 (germline): SGHTS, YDEGEE. Trimming removed 4 bases from V and 2 bases from J, with 26 bases in between. Original processing notes: Amplified reference gene primers provided the basis for estimating nucleated cell counts. Some clones are missing from TCRdb's copy, which holds only in-frame ones; the method was immunoSEQ multiplex PCR. D and trimming come from the DNA, and the V and J calls and clone size come from that table. The repertoire consists of 45,000 or so clones, with approximately 90% occurring once and the leading ten covering 3% to 4.5%. This sample is drawn from a study of blood T cell repertoires in COVID-19. Overall study context: Collection of acute and convalescent COVID-19 samples took place in the United States, Italy and Spain. T cells, B-cell-depleted T cells, or PBMCs provided the cDNA or gDNA that served as material.

Sequenced sample: peripheral blood. This receptor was taken from a man in his forties with COVID-19, enrolled during active disease. V gene TRBV5-8 combines with J gene TRBJ2-3, with D perhaps TRBD2 (6 bases). The CDR3, as DNA: TGTGCCAGCAGCCGCACAGTACCGACGGCGGGACTGATCACAGATACGCAGTATTTT. Residues: CASSRTVPTAGLITDTQYF.